This TCR beta chain was captured by sequencing in a study of cytomegalovirus exposure and HLA in healthy donors. PCR amplification relied on 60 Vbeta primers (plus 13 Jbeta primers). Profiling relied on immunoSEQ multiplex PCR, and the TCRdb table lists in-frame clones only, not all of them. The table records around 140,000 clones, approximately 72% of them present only once. This CDR3 spans 15 amino acids. CDR1 SEHNR and CDR2 FQNEAQ come from the germline V gene (reference sequence). The V segment lost 4 bases and the J segment 8 bases; nucleotides outside the gene matches: 8. This sequence originates from a woman in her fifties or sixties in good health and CMV-seronegative. The genes are TRBV7-9 and TRBJ2-3, with 11 bases identical to TRBD2. The sample taken for sequencing was PBMCs. In nucleotides, the CDR3 is TGTGCCAGCAGCTCCTCGGGACTAGCGGAAGGTACGCAGTATTTT. Its protein is CASSSSGLAEGTQYF.